This is a list of T cell receptor beta chains from one sample in a study of vaccination and CD4 T cells after COVID-19. TCRdb called the PCR reads again in MiXCR, with one record for every CDR3 protein. The table has more than 9,500 distinct CDR3 sequences, 45% to 55% seen once. These receptors have no identified antigens. The sample comprised CD4+ T cells from blood, cultured in vitro. All receptors come from a human donor who had recovered from COVID-19. The CDR3 runs from the conserved cysteine through the conserved F or W. The order of the fields is J gene, V gene, CDR3 protein.

>TRBJ2-3|TRBV6-4
CASSDLSGGEDTQYF
>TRBJ1-1|TRBV6-1
CASNPPMRRRTGGGTEAFF
>TRBJ2-1|TRBV15
CATSPAPSAGPYNEQFF
>TRBJ1-5|TRBV20-1
CSAWTGDQPQHF
>TRBJ2-3|TRBV7-2
CASSLTSGHTDTQYF
>TRBJ2-5|TRBV2
CASRSQETQYF
>TRBJ2-5|TRBV4-2
CASSQADQGRETQYF
>TRBJ1-2|TRBV10-2
CASSEQGTGGYTF
>TRBJ2-3|TRBV4-3
CASSLSSGGAATQYF
>TRBJ1-1|TRBV27
CASSPNHGQNTEAFF
>TRBJ2-7|TRBV12-3/TRBV12-4
CASRGTPAEQYF
>TRBJ2-5|TRBV12-3/TRBV12-4
CASQGGLETQYF
>NA|TRBV7-9
CASRGGEGYEQYF
>TRBJ1-2|TRBV6-1
CASSRYQTANYGYTF
>TRBJ2-7|TRBV20-1
CSARTGTAVYEQYF
>TRBJ1-1|TRBV20-1
CSADGDPLRGQGTEAFF
>TRBJ1-6|TRBV6-2/TRBV6-3
CASSFRGLASPLHF
>TRBJ2-2|TRBV20-1
CSAGGLAGAGELFF
>TRBJ2-2|TRBV12-3/TRBV12-4
CASSLVIVGTGELFF
>TRBJ2-7|TRBV24-1
CATRRGKTSGRLSRAYEQYF
>TRBJ1-1|TRBV11-2
CASSFDRGTTEAFF
>TRBJ2-7|TRBV27
CASSFRPETSYEQYF
>TRBJ1-1|TRBV19
CATKHPGGRGEAPEAFF
>TRBJ1-1|TRBV20-1
CSALTETNTEAFF